The TCR beta chain described here comes from a study of cytomegalovirus exposure and HLA in healthy donors (dated by TCRdb to the late 2010s). Context from the whole study: A later analysis indicated that the roughly 120 validation repertoires were generated on the platform also employed for the 666 repertoires of the first cohort. The aim of the study was to test whether cataloging public T cell receptors could identify signatures of past pathogen exposure. In addition to the first cohort of 650 to 800 subjects, a separate validation cohort of some 120 different subjects was used. The study combined high-throughput TCR immunosequencing, statistical association of individual TCRs with disease status, and machine learning to predict cytomegalovirus infection status. The paper as a whole reports these results and caveats: Most TCR sequences were observed very rarely across donors, whereas some public TCRs were present in many individuals. In vitro tests confirmed that a few of the cytomegalovirus-associated TCR beta chains recognize cytomegalovirus antigens. The study listed around 160 TCR beta chains as associated with cytomegalovirus. It was suggested by the authors that the approach could potentially be generalized to other disease states and immunological phenotypes. In a later analysis, TCRs clustered in the first cohort were found to also tend to co-occur in the 110 or so validation repertoires, with approximately 95% of cluster scores above 0. Cytomegalovirus status was reported to be diagnosed by the classifier with high specificity and sensitivity in both the original and validation cohorts. A later analysis lacked HLA typing for the validation cohort, so it scored co-occurrence in that cohort across all 130 or so repertoires.

The donors belonged to the validation cohort of about 120 subjects, which was separate from the roughly 670-subject first cohort. About this clone: No antigen is known for it. Base quality data are lacking; no much larger clone is found one base away.

The CDR3 sequence holds 17 residues, the cysteine and phenylalanine included. CDR3 DNA is the only sequence kept; it has 51 bases, read in frame from the first base. CDR1 and CDR2 are drawn from the germline V gene: SNHLY, FYNNEI. A distance of 17 bases separates the germline ends of V and J, which lose 2 bases and 4 bases respectively. The library relied on the immunoSEQ multiplex PCR assay. The authors' analysis ran thus. To diagnose cytomegalovirus status from the catalog of TCR beta chain sequences, a statistical classification framework was built. Not all clones reach the TCRdb copy of this immuneACCESS table, which keeps in-frame sequences only. Checked studies attribute under half of the gap to unresolved V genes and leave the rest unexplained. V, J and clone size derive from that table, while D and trimming were established from the DNA sequence. The sample has 150,000 to 200,000 clones on record, approximately 96% of them singletons. 0.89% of the sample goes to the ten largest clones.

The V and J genes are TRBV2 and TRBJ1-4; the D gene lacks a confident call. Sequencing was carried out using PBMCs. The sequence derives from a woman in her late teens or twenties in good health and CMV-seronegative. The CDR3 amino acid sequence is: CASSERPGESLNEKLFF. The DNA is as follows: TGTGCCAGCAGTGAAAGACCCGGGGAGAGCCTTAATGAAAAACTGTTTTTT.